This TCR beta chain was recovered during a study of identical twins. Study-level points and caveats: Cord blood's abundant beta clonotypes had fewer insertions, unlike memory repertoires. Out-of-frame alpha sequences shared by twins showed excess low generation probability.

TCRdb re-derived calls from the 5' RACE reads in MiXCR, one entry per CDR3 protein. The sample has over 200,000 distinct CDR3 sequences, over 9.5% seen once. The CDR3 is 12 amino acids. Looked up from germline, CDR1 is SGHRS and CDR2 is YFSETQ. Trimming removed 0 bases from V and 7 bases from J, with 7 bases in between. Ten or more counts support this clonotype. Its matching antigen is unknown. The chain combines TRBV5-1 with TRBJ1-2, with TRBD1 as a possible D gene (5 bases). The TCR was taken from a man aged 45-65 years in good health. Sequenced: memory T cells sorted from blood. CDR3 loop: CASSLERGGYTF. In nucleotides, the CDR3 is TGCGCCAGCAGCTTGGAGAGGGGTGGCTACACCTTC.